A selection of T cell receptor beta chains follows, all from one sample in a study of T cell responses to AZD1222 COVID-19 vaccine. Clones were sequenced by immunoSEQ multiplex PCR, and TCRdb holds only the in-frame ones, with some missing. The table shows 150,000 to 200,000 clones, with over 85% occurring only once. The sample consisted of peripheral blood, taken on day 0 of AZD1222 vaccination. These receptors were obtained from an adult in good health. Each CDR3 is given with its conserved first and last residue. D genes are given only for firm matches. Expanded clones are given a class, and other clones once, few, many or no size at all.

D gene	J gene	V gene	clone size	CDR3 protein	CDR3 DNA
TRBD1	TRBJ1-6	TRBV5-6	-	CASSYWTGGVNSPLHF	TGTGCCAGCAGCTACTGGACAGGGGGTGTTAATTCACCCCTCCACTTT
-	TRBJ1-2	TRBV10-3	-	CAISDSYSFDGYTF	TGTGCCATCAGTGACTCTTACAGTTTTGATGGCTACACCTTC
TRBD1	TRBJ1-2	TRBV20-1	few	CSARRGQGAF	TGCAGTGCTAGACGTGGACAGGGAGCCTTC
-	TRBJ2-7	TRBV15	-	CATSTRTEYEQYF	TGTGCCACCAGCACGCGGACTGAGTACGAGCAGTACTTC
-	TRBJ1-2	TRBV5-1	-	CASGQLNYGYTF	TGCGCCAGTGGACAGCTGAACTATGGCTACACCTTC
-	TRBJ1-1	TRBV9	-	CASSVAGIKGEAFF	TGTGCCAGCAGCGTAGCTGGGATTAAGGGTGAAGCTTTCTTT
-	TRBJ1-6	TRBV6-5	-	CASRPPAYNSPLHF	TGTGCCAGCCGCCCCCCAGCATATAATTCACCCCTCCACTTT
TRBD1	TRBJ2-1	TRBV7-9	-	CASSVADRGFNEQFF	TGTGCCAGCAGCGTCGCGGACAGGGGTTTTAATGAGCAGTTCTTC
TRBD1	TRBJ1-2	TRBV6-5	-	CASSYSRTGPNYGYTF	TGTGCCAGCAGTTACTCCCGGACAGGGCCTAACTATGGCTACACCTTC
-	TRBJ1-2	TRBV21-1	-	CASSKIPGQGAGGYTF	TGTGCCAGCAGCAAAATTCCGGGACAGGGGGCGGGTGGCTACACCTTC
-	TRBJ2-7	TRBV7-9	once	CASSFGLTDSEQYF	TGTGCCAGCTCCTTCGGGTTGACGGATAGCGAGCAGTACTTC
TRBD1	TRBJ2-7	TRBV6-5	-	CASEDRVSYEQYF	TGTGCCAGCGAAGACAGGGTCTCCTACGAGCAGTACTTC
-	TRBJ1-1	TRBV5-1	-	CASSLEGSLYMNTEAFF	TGCGCCAGCAGCTTGGAGGGTTCCTTATACATGAACACTGAAGCTTTCTTT
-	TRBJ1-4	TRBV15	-	CATSRADIEEKLFF	TGTGCCACCAGCAGAGCCGACATCGAAGAAAAACTGTTTTTT
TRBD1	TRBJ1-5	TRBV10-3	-	CAISAWTGEENQPQHF	TGTGCCATCAGTGCATGGACAGGGGAAGAGAATCAGCCCCAGCATTTT
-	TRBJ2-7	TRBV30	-	CAWSVPPEDYEQYF	TGTGCCTGGAGTGTCCCACCAGAGGACTACGAGCAGTACTTC
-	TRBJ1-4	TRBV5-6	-	CASSFRVTNEKLFF	TGTGCCAGCAGCTTCAGGGTAACTAATGAAAAACTGTTTTTT
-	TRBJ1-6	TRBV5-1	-	CASTPRGHSPLHF	TGCGCCAGCACCCCAAGGGGCCACTCACCCCTCCACTTT
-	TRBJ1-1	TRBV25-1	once	CASSAGLTDEAFF	TGTGCCAGCAGCGCGGGACTTACTGATGAAGCTTTCTTT
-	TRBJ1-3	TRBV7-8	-	CASSLAGNTIYF	TGTGCCAGCAGCTTAGCCGGAAACACCATATATTTT
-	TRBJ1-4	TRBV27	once	CASSLSGQSRAEKLFF	TGTGCCAGCAGTTTATCCGGACAGTCTAGGGCGGAAAAACTGTTTTTT
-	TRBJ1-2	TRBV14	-	CASSQERDYGYTF	TGTGCCAGCAGCCAAGAGAGGGACTATGGCTACACCTTC
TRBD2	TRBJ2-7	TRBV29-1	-	CSVEESGTSGRQYF	TGCAGCGTTGAAGAATCTGGGACTAGCGGGCGTCAGTACTTC
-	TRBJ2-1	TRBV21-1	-	CASQGQDPSYNEQFF	TGTGCCAGCCAGGGTCAGGATCCTTCGTACAATGAGCAGTTCTTC
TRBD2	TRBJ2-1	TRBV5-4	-	CASSYGLAAVVPSYNEQFF	TGTGCCAGCAGCTATGGACTAGCGGCCGTTGTACCCTCCTACAATGAGCAGTTCTTC
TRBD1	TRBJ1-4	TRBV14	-	CASSRKPGQGWEKLFF	TGTGCCAGCAGCCGAAAACCGGGACAGGGATGGGAAAAACTGTTTTTT
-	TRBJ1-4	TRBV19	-	CASSKRTDINEKLFF	TGTGCCAGTAGTAAACGGACAGATATAAATGAAAAACTGTTTTTT
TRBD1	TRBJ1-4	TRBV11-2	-	CASRSPGTGDEKLFF	TGTGCCAGCAGGAGTCCCGGGACAGGAGACGAAAAACTGTTTTTT
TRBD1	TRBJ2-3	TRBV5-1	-	CASSPDRVSTDTQYF	TGCGCCAGCAGCCCCGACAGGGTTAGCACAGATACGCAGTATTTT
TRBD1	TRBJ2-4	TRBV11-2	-	CASSSGQGENIQYF	TGTGCCAGCAGCTCCGGACAGGGTGAAAACATTCAGTACTTC
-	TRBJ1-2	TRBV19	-	CASSMPVSANFYGYTF	TGTGCCAGTAGTATGCCCGTTTCAGCAAACTTCTATGGCTACACCTTC
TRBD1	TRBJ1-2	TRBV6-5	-	CASSYSTTGVEGYTF	TGTGCCAGCAGTTACTCCACAACAGGGGTCGAAGGCTACACCTTC
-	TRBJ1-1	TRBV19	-	CASSSGYTEAFF	TGTGCCAGTAGTTCGGGGTACACTGAAGCTTTCTTT
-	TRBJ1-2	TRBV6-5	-	CASAPAGGRYGYTF	TGTGCCAGCGCACCAGCCGGTGGCAGGTATGGCTACACCTTC
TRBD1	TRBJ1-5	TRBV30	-	CAWGQGVQPQHF	TGTGCCTGGGGACAGGGGGTACAGCCCCAGCATTTT
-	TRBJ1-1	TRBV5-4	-	CASSLYRVAEAFF	TGTGCCAGCAGCTTGTACAGGGTGGCTGAAGCTTTCTTT
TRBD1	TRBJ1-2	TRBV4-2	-	CASSQGETGRVAGGYTF	TGTGCCAGCAGCCAAGGTGAGACAGGGAGAGTTGCGGGTGGCTACACCTTC
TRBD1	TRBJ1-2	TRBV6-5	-	CASSWDSHGYTF	TGTGCCAGCAGTTGGGACAGCCATGGCTACACCTTC
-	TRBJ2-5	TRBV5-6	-	CASSFRPQGETQYF	TGTGCCAGCAGCTTCCGGCCCCAGGGGGAGACCCAGTACTTC
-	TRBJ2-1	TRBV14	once	CASSPSHNEQFF	TGTGCCAGCAGCCCAAGCCACAATGAGCAGTTCTTC
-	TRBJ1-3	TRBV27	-	CASMQGAPRDEKNTIYF	TGTGCCAGCATGCAAGGCGCCCCGCGGGATGAAAAAAACACCATATATTTT
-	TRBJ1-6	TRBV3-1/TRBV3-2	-	CASSQDQGSYNSPLHF	TGTGCCAGCAGCCAAGATCAGGGCTCCTATAATTCACCCCTCCACTTT